This record covers a single T cell receptor (beta chain). Its antigen is as yet unknown. Purity (above 95%) was reached by all sorted populations. This entry belongs to a study of beta chain features in type 1 diabetes. Study overall: The patient and healthy donor groups were comparable for age, gender and cell yields.

Findings and limits, study-wide: For Type 1 diabetes patients, all four CD4+ subsets carried TCRB CDR3s that were moderately but significantly shorter. Cells carrying high TCR expression could end up over-represented when cDNA is sequenced.

The V gene end was trimmed by 3 bases and the J gene end by 9 bases; junction bases not matched to a gene: 7. Looked up from germline, CDR1 is SQVTM and CDR2 is ANQGSEA. The CDR3 covers 13 residues. Every isolated RNA sample was fully reverse transcribed, so sequencing captured expressed TCRB transcripts. Mean read depth for naive, central memory and regulatory T cell samples was approximately 3.57 million reads. Produced via immunoSEQ multiplex PCR; TCRdb's table is partial and in-frame only. The profile shows some 370,000 clones, roughly a tenth of them singletons. Material: central memory CD4+ T cells from blood. V usage is TRBV29-1 and J usage is TRBJ1-1; 10 bases match TRBD1. The TCR was taken from a man aged 30-40 years with type 1 diabetes. The CDR3 DNA is TGCAGCGTTGATCCGAGGGACAGGGGAAAAGCTTTCTTT. As protein: CSVDPRDRGKAFF.